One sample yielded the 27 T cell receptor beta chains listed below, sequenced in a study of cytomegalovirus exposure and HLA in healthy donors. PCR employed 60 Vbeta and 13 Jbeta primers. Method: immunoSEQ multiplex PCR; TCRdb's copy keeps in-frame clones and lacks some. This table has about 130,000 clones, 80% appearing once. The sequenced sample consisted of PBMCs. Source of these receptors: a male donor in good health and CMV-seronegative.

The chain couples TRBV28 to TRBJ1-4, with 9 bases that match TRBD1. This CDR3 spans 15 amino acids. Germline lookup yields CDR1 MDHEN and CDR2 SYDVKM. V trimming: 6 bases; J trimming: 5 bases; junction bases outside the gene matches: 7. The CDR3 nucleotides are TGTGCCAGCAGGGAGGGTACAGGGGGCAATGAAAAACTGTTTTTT. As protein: CASREGTGGNEKLFF.

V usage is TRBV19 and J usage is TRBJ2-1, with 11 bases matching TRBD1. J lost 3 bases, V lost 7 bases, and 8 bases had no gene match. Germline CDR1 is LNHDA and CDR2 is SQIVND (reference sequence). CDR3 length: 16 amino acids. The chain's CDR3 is CASKTSGTGGYNEQFF. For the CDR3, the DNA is TGTGCCAGTAAAACCTCCGGGACAGGGGGCTACAATGAGCAGTTCTTC. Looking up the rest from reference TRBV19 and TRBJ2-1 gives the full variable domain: DGGITQSPKYLFRKEGQNVTLSCEQNLNHDAMYWYRQDPGQGLRLIYYSQIVNDFQKGDIAEGYSVSREKKESFPLTVTSAQKNPTAFYLCASKTSGTGGYNEQFFGPGTRLTVL.

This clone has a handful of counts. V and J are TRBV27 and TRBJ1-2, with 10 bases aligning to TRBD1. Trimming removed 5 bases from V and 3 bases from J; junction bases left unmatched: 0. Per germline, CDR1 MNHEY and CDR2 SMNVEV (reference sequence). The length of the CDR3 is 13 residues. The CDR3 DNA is TGTGCCAGCAGTGGGACAGGGGACTATGGCTACACCTTC. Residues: CASSGTGDYGYTF.

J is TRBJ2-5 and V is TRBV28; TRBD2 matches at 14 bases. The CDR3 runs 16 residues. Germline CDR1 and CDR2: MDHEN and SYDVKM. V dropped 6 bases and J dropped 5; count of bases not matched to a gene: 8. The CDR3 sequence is CASRPRLAGGRETQYF. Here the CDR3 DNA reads TGTGCCAGCAGACCCCGACTAGCGGGGGGGCGGGAGACCCAGTACTTC.

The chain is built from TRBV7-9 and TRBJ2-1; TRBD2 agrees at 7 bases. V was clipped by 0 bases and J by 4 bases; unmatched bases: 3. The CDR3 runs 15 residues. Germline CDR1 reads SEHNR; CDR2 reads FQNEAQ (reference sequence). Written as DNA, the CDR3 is TGTGCCAGCAGCTTAGCGGGAGGGCCATACAATGAGCAGTTCTTC. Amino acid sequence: CASSLAGGPYNEQFF.

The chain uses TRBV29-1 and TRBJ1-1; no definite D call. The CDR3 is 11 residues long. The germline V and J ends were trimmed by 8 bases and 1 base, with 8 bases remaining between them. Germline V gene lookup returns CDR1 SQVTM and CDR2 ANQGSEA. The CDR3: CSSRGNTEAFF. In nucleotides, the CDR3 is TGCAGCTCCCGGGGGAACACTGAAGCTTTCTTT.

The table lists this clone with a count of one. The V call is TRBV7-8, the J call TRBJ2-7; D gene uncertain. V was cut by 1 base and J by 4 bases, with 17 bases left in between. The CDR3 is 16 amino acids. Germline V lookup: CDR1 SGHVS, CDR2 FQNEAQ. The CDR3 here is CASSLGQTGVRYEQYF. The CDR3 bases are TGTGCCAGCAGCTTAGGGCAAACGGGTGTTAGATACGAGCAGTACTTC.

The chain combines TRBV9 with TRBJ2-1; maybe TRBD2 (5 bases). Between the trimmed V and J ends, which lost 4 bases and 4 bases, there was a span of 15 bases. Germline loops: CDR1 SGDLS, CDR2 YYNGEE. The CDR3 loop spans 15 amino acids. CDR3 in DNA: TGTGCCAGCAGCCATTATGGACGGACTTACAATGAGCAGTTCTTC. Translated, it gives CASSHYGRTYNEQFF.

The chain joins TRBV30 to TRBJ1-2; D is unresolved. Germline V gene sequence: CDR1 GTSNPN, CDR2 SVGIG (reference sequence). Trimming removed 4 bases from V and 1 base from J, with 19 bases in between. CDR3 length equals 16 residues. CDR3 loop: CAWTFQGGPHNYGYTF. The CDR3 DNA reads TGTGCCTGGACCTTTCAAGGAGGACCCCATAACTATGGCTACACCTTC.

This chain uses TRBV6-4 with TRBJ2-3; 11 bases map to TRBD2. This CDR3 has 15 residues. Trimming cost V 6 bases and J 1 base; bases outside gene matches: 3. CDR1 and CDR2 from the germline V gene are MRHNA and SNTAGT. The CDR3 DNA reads TGTGCCAGCAGCTATAGCGGGGGGGGCACAGATACGCAGTATTTT. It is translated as CASSYSGGGTDTQYF.

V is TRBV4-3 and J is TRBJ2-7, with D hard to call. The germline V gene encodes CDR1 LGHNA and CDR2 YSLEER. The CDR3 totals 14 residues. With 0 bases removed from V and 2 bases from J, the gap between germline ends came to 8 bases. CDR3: CASSQDRHTYEQYF. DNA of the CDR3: TGCGCCAGCAGCCAAGATCGACATACCTACGAGCAGTACTTC.

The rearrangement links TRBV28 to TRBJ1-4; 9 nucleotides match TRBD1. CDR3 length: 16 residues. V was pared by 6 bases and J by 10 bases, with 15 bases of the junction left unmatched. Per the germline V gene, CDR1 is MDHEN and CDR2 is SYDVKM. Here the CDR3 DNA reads TGTGCCAGCAGGCCGGGACAGGGACACCCTCCGGGAAAACTGTTTTTT. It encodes CASRPGQGHPPGKLFF.

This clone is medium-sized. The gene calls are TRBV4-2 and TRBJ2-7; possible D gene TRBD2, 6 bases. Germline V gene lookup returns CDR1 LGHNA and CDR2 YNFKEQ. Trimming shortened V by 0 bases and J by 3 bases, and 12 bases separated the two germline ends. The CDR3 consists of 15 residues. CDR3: CASSQEAGLYYEQYF. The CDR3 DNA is TGTGCCAGCAGCCAAGAGGCGGGACTGTACTACGAGCAGTACTTC.

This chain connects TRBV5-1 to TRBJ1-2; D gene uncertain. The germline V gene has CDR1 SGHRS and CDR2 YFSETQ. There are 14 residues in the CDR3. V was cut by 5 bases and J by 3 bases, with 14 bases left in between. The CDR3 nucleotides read TGCGCCAGCAGACTAGGGAGTATCGACTATGGCTACACCTTC. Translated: CASRLGSIDYGYTF.

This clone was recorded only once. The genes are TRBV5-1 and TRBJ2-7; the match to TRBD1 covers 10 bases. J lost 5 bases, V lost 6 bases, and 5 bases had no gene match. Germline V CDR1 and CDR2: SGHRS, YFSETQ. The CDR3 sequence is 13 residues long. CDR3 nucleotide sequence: TGCGCCAGCACCAGGGACAGGGGCAACGAGCAGTACTTC. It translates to CASTRDRGNEQYF.

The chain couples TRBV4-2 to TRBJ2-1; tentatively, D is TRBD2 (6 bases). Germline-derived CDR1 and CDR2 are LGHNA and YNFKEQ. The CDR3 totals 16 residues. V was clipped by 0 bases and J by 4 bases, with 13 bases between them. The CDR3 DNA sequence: TGTGCCAGCAGCCAAGAGGAGGGTAGGGAGTACAATGAGCAGTTCTTC. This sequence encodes CASSQEEGREYNEQFF.

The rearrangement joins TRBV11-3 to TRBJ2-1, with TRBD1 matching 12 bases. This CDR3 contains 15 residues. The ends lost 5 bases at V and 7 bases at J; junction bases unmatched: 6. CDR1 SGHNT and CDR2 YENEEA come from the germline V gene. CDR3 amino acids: CASSPGQGARNEQFF. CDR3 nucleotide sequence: TGTGCCAGCAGCCCGGGACAGGGGGCGCGGAATGAGCAGTTCTTC.

The CDR3 region is CAGRGTIRTGELFF. Here the CDR3 DNA reads TGTGCCGGAAGAGGGACTATCAGAACCGGGGAGCTGTTTTTT. The rearrangement joins TRBV10-3 to TRBJ2-2, with TRBD2 identical over 7 bases. Unmatched junction bases numbered 11, after V lost 11 bases and J lost 5 bases. This CDR3 contains 14 residues. From germline, CDR1 is ENHRY and CDR2 SYGVKD.

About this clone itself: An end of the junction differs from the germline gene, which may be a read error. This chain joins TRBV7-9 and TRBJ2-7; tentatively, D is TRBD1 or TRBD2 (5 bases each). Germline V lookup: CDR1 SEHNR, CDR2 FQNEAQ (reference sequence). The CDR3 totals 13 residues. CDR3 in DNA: TGTTCCAGCAGCTTAGGGGCAGGCAGCGAGGGGTACTTC. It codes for CSSSLGAGSEGYF. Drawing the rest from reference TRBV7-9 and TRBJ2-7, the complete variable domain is DTGVSQNPRHKITKRGQNVTFRCDPISEHNRLYWYRQTLGQGPEFLTYFQNEAQLEKSRLLSDRFSAERPKGSFSTLEIQRTEQGDSAMYLCSSSLGAGSEGYFGPGTRLTVT.

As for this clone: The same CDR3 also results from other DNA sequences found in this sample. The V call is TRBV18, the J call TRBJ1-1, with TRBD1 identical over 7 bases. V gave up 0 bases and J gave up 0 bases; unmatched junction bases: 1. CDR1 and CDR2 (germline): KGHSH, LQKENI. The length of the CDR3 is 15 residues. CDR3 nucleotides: TGTGCCAGCTCACCACCGACAGGGATGAACACTGAAGCTTTCTTT. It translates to CASSPPTGMNTEAFF.

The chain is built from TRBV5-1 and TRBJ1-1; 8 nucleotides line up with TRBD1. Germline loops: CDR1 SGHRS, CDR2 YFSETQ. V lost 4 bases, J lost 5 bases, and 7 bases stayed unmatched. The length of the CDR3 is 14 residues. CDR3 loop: CASSPGQGLTEAFF. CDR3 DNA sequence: TGCGCCAGCAGCCCCGGACAGGGACTTACTGAAGCTTTCTTT.

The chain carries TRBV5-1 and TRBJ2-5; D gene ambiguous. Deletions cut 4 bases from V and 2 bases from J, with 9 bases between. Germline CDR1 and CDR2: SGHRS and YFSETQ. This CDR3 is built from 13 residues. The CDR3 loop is CASSPNFQETQYF. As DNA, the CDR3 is TGCGCCAGCAGCCCTAACTTTCAAGAGACCCAGTACTTC.

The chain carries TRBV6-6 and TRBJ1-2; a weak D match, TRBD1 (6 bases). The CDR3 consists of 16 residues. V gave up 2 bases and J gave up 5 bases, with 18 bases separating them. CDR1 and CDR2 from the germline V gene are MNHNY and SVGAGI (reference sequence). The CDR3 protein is CASSYGTGNNRYGYTF. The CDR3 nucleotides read TGTGCCAGCAGTTACGGAACAGGGAACAACCGTTATGGCTACACCTTC.

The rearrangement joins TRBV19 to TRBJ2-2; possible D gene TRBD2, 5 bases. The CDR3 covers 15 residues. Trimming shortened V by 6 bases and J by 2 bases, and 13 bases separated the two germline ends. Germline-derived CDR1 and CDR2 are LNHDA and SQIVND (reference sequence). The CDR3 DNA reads TGTGCCAGTAGCGGAGGCCAGCTTAACACCGGGGAGCTGTTTTTT. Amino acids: CASSGGQLNTGELFF.

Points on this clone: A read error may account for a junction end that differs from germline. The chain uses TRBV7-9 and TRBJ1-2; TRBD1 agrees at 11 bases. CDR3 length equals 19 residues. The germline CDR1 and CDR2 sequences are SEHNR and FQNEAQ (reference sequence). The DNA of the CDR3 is TGTTCCAGCAGCTTAGGTTCCCGGGACAGGGGGTTAGCTAACTATGGCTACACCTTC. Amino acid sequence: CSSSLGSRDRGLANYGYTF.

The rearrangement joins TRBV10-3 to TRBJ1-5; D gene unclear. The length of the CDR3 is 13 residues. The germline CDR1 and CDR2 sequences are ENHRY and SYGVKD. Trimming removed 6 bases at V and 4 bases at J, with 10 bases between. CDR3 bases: TGTGCCATCAGCCCGCTTCTAAATCAGCCCCAGCATTTT. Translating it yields CAISPLLNQPQHF.

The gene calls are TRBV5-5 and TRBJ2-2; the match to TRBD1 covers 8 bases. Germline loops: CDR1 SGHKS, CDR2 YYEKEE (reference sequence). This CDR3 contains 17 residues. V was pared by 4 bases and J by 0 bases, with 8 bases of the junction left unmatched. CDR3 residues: CASSADRAQTNTGELFF. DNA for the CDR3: TGTGCCAGCAGCGCGGACAGGGCCCAAACGAACACCGGGGAGCTGTTTTTT.